This TCR beta chain was identified in a study of blood T cell repertoires in COVID-19. Background on the study: PBMCs, B-cell-depleted T cells, or T cells provided the cDNA or gDNA that made up the material.

The germline V gene encodes CDR1 MNHEY and CDR2 SVGAGI. This CDR3 region has 14 residues. The V and J ends lost 2 bases and 2 bases, in that order; junction bases with no gene match: 0. The repertoire was sequenced with immunoSEQ multiplex PCR; TCRdb's copy has only in-frame clones and lacks some. The table has roughly 250,000 clones, roughly 81% seen once. The rearrangement joins TRBV6-5 to TRBJ2-7, with 10 bases identical to TRBD2. The sample taken for sequencing was peripheral blood. This receptor was identified in a man in his forties or fifties with acute or convalescent COVID-19. The CDR3 sequence is CASSYLAGAYEQYF. In DNA, the CDR3 is TGTGCCAGCAGTTACCTAGCGGGAGCCTACGAGCAGTACTTC.